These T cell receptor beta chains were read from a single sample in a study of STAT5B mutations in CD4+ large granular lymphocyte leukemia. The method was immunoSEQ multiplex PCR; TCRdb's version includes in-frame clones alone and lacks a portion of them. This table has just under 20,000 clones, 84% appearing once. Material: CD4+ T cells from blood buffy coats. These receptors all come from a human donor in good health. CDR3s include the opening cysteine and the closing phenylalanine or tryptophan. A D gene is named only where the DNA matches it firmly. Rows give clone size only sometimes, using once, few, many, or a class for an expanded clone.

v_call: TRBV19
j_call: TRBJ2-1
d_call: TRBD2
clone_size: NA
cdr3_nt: TGTGCCACCCAGGGCTCCCCTCTTTCGGGAGGGACCTACAATGAGCAGTTCTTC
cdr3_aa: CATQGSPLSGGTYNEQFF

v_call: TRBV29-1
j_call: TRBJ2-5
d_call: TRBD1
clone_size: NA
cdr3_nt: TGCAGCGTTGGGGGACCGGGGGACAGGAGGACGGAGACCCAGTACTTC
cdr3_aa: CSVGGPGDRRTETQYF

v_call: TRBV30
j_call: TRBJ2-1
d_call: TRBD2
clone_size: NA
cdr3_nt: TGTGCCTGGAGTCTACTAGCGGGAGGGTCCAATGAGCAGTTCTTC
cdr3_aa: CAWSLLAGGSNEQFF

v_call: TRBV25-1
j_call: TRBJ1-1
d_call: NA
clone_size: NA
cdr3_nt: TGTGCCAGCAGGGCCAACACTGAAGCTTTCTTT
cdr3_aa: CASRANTEAFF

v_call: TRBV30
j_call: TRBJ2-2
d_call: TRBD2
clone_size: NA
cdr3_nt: TGTGCCTGGACTAGCGGGAGCACCGGGGAGCTGTTTTTT
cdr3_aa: CAWTSGSTGELFF

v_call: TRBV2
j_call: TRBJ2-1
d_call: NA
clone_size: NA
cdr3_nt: TGTGCCAGCAGGGCTATTGGGACATACAACAATGAGCAGTTCTTC
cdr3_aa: CASRAIGTYNNEQFF

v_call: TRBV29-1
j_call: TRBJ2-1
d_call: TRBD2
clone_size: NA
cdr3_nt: TGCAGCGTTGACTCAGGGCTAGCGGAATACAATGAGCAGTTCTTC
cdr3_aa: CSVDSGLAEYNEQFF

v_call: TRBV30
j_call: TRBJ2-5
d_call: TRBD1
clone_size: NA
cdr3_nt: TGTGCCTGGAGTGTTCGGACAGGTAAACAAGAGACCCAGTACTTC
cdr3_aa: CAWSVRTGKQETQYF

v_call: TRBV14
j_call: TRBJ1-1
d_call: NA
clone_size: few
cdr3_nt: TGTGCCAGCAGCCAAGGGTTCGGGTACCCGAACACTGAAGCTTTCTTT
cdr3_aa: CASSQGFGYPNTEAFF

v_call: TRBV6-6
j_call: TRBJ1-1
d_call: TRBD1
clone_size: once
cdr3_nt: TGTGCCAGCAGTACGGATGGGACAGGGAACACTGAAGCTTTCTTT
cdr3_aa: CASSTDGTGNTEAFF

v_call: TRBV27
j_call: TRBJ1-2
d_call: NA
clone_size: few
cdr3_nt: TGTGCCAGCAGTCGGAGCCTACAATTTGATGGCTACACCTTC
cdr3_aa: CASSRSLQFDGYTF

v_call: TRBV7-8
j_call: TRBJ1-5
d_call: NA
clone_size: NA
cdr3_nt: TGTGCCAGCAGCTTAGAAGGGGCCTCGGTCAATCAGCCCCAGCATTTT
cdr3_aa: CASSLEGASVNQPQHF

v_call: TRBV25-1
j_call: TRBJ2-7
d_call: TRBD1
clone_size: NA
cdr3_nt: TGTGCCAGCAGCAGAACAGGGGGAGCCTACGAGCAGTACTTC
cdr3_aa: CASSRTGGAYEQYF

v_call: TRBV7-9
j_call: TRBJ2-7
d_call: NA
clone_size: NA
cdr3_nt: TGTGCCAGCAGCTTAGCCGAGTGGGAGTCGGGGCAGTACTTC
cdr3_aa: CASSLAEWESGQYF

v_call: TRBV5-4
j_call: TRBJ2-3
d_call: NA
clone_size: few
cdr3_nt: TGTGCCAGCAGCTTAAACAGTCCTGGCACAGATACGCAGTATTTT
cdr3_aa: CASSLNSPGTDTQYF

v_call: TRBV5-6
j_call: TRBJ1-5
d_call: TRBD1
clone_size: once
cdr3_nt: TGTGCCAGCAGCTTGCGTTCAGGGGGTGGTAGCAATCAGCCCCAGCATTTT
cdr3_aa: CASSLRSGGGSNQPQHF

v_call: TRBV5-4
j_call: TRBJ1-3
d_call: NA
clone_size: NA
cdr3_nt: TGTGCCAGCAGTTCGGACGGAATCTCTGGAAACACCATATATTTT
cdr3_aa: CASSSDGISGNTIYF

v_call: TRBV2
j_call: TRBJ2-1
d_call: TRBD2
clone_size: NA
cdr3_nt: TGTGCCAGCAGTGACGGATCCCTCAGCGGGAGGGCCAATAATGAGCAGTTCTTC
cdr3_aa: CASSDGSLSGRANNEQFF

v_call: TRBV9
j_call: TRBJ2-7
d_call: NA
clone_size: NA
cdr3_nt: TGTGCCAGCAGCGTAGAAGGCGGGACCTCCTACGAGCAGTACTTC
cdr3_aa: CASSVEGGTSYEQYF

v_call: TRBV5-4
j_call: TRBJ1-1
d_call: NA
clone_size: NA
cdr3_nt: TGTGCCAGCAGCTTGGAGGGACTTCGGGGAGCTGAAGCTTTCTTT
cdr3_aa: CASSLEGLRGAEAFF

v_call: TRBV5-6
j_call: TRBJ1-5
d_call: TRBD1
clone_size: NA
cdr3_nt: TGTGCCAGCAGCGGAGGGACAGGGGGGGAATATCAGCCCCAGCATTTT
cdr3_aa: CASSGGTGGEYQPQHF

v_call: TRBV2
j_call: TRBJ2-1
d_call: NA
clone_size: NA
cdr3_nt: TGTGCCAGCAGGAACAATGAGCAGTTCTTC
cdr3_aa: CASRNNEQFF